This T cell receptor (beta chain) was documented in a study of blood T cell repertoires in COVID-19. Germline CDR1 SEHNR, CDR2 FQNEAQ (reference sequence). The CDR3 length is 16 residues. The V gene lost 3 bases and the J gene lost 4 bases, with 18 bases spanning the gap. In the authors' workflow: For nucleated cells, counts were estimated from reference gene primer amplification. The table came from immunoSEQ multiplex PCR; TCRdb's copy has only in-frame clones and leaves some out. V, J and clone size are those of that table, while D and trimming were read from the DNA. The sample contains approximately 50,000 clones, approximately 91% of which appear only once.

Material: peripheral blood. The TCR was taken from a man over 45 with active COVID-19. The chain is built from TRBV7-9 and TRBJ1-2; the D gene is possibly TRBD1 (6 bases). As DNA, the CDR3 is TGTGCCAGCAGCTTTAGCGGGGGCGCAGGGACCTATGGCTACACCTTC. It specifies CASSFSGGAGTYGYTF. Variable domain in full (rest from reference TRBV7-9 and TRBJ1-2): DTGVSQNPRHKITKRGQNVTFRCDPISEHNRLYWYRQTLGQGPEFLTYFQNEAQLEKSRLLSDRFSAERPKGSFSTLEIQRTEQGDSAMYLCASSFSGGAGTYGYTFGSGTRLTVV.